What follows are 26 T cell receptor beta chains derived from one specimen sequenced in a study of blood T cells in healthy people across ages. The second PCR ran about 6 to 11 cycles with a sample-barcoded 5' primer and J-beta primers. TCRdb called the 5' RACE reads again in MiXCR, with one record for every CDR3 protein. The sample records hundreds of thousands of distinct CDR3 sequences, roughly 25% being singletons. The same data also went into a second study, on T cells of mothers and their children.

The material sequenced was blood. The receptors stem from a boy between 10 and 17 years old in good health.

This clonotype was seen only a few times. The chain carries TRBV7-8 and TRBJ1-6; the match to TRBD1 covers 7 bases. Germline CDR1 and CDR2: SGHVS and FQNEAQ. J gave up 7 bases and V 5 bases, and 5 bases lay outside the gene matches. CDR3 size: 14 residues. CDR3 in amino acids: CASSISTGNSPLHF. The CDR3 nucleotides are TGTGCCAGCAGCATTTCGACAGGGAATTCACCCCTCCACTTT.

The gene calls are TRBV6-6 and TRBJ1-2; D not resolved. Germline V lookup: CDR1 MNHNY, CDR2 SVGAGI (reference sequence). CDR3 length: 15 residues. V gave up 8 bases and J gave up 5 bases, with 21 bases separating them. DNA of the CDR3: TGTGCCAGCTTCCCGGAAGTCGCCGTGTGGTATGGCTACACCTTC. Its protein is CASFPEVAVWYGYTF.

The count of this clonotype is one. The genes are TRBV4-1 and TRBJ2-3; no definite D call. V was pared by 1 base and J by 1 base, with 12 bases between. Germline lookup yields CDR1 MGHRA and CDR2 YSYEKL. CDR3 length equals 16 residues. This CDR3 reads CASSQVTESGTDTQYF. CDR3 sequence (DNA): TGCGCCAGCAGCCAAGTGACTGAATCAGGCACAGATACGCAGTATTTT.

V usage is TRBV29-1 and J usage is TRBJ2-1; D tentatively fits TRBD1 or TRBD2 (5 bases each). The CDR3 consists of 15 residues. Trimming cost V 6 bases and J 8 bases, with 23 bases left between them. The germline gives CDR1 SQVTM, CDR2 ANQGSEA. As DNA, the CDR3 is TGCAGCGTGGTTAAGGTTTGGGGGAGTGCGGATGAGCAGTTCTTC. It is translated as CSVVKVWGSADEQFF.

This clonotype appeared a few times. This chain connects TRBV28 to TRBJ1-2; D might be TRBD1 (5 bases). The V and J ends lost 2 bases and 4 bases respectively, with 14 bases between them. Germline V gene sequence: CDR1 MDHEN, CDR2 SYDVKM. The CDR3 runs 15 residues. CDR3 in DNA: TGTGCCAGCAGTTTACCAGGGAATACCCTCTATGGCTACACCTTC. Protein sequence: CASSLPGNTLYGYTF.

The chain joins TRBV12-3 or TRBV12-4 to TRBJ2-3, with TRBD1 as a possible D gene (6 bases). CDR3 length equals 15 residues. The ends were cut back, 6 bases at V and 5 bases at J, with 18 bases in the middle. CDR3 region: CASRGDNSPGDTQYF. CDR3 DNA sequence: TGTGCCAGCAGGGGGGACAATAGCCCAGGAGATACGCAGTATTTT.

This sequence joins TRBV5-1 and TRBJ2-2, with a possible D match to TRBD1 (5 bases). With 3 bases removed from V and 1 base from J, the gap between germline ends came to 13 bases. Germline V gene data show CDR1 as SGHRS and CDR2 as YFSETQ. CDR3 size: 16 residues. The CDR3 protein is CASSWKRQQNTGELFF. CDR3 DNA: TGCGCCAGCAGCTGGAAGAGACAGCAGAACACCGGGGAGCTGTTTTTT.

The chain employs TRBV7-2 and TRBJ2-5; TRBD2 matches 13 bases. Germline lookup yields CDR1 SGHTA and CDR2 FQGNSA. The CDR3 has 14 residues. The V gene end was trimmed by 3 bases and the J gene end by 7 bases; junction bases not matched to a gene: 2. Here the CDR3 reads CASSFRTSGRTQYF. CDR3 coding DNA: TGTGCCAGCAGCTTCCGGACTAGCGGGAGGACCCAGTACTTC.

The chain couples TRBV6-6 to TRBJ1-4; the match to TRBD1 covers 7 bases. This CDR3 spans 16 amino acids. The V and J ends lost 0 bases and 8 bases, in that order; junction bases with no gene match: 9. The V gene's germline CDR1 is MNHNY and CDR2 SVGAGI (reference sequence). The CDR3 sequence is CASSYSPTGAGEKLFF. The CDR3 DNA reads TGTGCCAGCAGTTACTCGCCAACAGGGGCGGGAGAAAAACTGTTTTTT.

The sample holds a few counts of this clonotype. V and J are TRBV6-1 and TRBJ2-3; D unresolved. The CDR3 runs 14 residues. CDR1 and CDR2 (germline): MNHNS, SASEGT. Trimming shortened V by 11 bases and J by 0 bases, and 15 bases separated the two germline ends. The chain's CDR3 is CAGQVQFSTDTQYF. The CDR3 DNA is TGTGCCGGGCAAGTCCAGTTCAGCACAGATACGCAGTATTTT.

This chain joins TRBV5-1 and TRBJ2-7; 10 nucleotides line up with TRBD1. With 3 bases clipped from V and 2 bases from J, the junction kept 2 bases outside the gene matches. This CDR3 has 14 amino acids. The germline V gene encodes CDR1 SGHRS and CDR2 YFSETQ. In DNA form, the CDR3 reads TGCGCCAGCAGCTGGGGACAGGGGACCTACGAGCAGTACTTC. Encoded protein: CASSWGQGTYEQYF.

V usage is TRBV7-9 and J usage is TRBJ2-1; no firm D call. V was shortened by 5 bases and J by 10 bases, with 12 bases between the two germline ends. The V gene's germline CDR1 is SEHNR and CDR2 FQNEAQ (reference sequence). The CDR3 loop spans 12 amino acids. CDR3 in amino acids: CASSLVHFEQFF. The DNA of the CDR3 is TGTGCCAGCAGCCTCGTTCACTTCGAGCAGTTCTTC.

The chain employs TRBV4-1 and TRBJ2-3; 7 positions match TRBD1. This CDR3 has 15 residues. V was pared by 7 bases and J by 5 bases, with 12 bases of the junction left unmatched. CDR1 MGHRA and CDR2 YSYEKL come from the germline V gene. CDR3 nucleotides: TGCGCCAGCACCCGACAGGGAAAGATGGGAGATACGCAGTATTTT. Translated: CASTRQGKMGDTQYF.

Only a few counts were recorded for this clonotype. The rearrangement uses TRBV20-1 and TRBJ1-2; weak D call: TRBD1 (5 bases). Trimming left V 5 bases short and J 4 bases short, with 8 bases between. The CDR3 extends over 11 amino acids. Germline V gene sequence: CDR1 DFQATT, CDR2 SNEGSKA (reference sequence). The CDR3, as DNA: TGCAGTGCTTGGGACTTCTATGGCTACACCTTC. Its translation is CSAWDFYGYTF.

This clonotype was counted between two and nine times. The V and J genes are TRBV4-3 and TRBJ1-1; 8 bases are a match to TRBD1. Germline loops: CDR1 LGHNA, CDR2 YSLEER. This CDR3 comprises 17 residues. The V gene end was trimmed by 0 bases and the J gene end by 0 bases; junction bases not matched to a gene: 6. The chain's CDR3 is CASSQDLAGGMNTEAFF. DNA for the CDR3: TGCGCCAGCAGCCAAGATCTGGCAGGGGGCATGAACACTGAAGCTTTCTTT.

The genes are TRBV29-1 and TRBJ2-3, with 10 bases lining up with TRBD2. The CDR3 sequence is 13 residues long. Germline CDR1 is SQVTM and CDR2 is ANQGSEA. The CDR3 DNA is TGCAGTGGTAGCGGGAGGCTCACAGATACGCAGTATTTT. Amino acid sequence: CSGSGRLTDTQYF.

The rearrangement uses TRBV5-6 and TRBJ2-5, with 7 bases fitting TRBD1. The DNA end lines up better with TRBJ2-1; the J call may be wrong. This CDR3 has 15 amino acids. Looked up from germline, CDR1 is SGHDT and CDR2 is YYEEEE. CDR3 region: CASRLDRDYGNEQFF. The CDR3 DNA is TGTGCCAGCAGGTTAGACAGGGATTACGGGAATGAGCAGTTCTTC.

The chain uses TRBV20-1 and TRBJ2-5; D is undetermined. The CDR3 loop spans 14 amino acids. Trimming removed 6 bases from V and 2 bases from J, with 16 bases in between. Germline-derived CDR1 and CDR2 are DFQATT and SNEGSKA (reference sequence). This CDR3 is CSAKLVAPQETQYF. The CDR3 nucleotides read TGCAGTGCCAAGCTAGTGGCCCCGCAAGAGACCCAGTACTTC.

CDR3 DNA sequence: TGTGCCAGCAGTTTAAGACTAGCGGGAGGGTACGAGCAGTACTTC. Amino acids: CASSLRLAGGYEQYF. The V call is TRBV28, the J call TRBJ2-5; 14 bases match TRBD2. The last part of the DNA fits TRBJ2-7 better; the J call may be wrong. CDR1 and CDR2 from the germline V gene are MDHEN and SYDVKM. The CDR3 has 15 amino acids.

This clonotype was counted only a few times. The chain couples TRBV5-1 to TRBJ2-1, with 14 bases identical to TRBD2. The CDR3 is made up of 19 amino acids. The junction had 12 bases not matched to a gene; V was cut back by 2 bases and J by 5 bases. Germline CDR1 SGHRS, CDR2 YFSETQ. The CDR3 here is CASSLAGTSGRLGNNEQFF. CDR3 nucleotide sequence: TGCGCCAGCAGCTTAGCCGGGACTAGCGGGAGATTGGGGAACAATGAGCAGTTCTTC. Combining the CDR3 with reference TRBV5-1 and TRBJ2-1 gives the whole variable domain KAGVTQTPRYLIKTRGQQVTLSCSPISGHRSVSWYQQTPGQGLQFLFEYFSETQRNKGNFPGRFSGRQFSNSRSEMNVSTLELGDSALYLCASSLAGTSGRLGNNEQFFGPGTRLTVL.

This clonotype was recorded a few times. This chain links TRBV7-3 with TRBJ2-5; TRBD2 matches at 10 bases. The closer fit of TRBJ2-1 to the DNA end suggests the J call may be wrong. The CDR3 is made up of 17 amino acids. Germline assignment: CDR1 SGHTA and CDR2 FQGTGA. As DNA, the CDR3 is TGTGCCAGCAGCCGCGGGACTAGCGTGGACATAAAGGGTGAGCAGTTCTTC. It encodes CASSRGTSVDIKGEQFF.

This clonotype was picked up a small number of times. The CDR3 sequence is CASSQGLGPDYGYTF. DNA for the CDR3: TGTGCCAGCAGCCAAGGGCTGGGGCCGGACTATGGCTACACCTTC. V and J are TRBV4-2 and TRBJ1-2; a weak D match, TRBD1 (5 bases). This CDR3 has 15 residues. In germline, CDR1 is LGHNA, CDR2 YNFKEQ. The V gene lost 1 base and the J gene lost 3 bases, with 12 bases spanning the gap.

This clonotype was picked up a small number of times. The CDR3 loop is CASRLAGGAEQFF. CDR3 bases: TGTGCCAGCAGACTAGCGGGGGGGGCTGAGCAGTTCTTC. The chain employs TRBV25-1 and TRBJ2-5; 13 bases are a match to TRBD2. With the DNA end fitting TRBJ2-1 better, the J assignment may be wrong. This CDR3 contains 13 residues. From germline, CDR1 is MGHDK and CDR2 SYGVNS.

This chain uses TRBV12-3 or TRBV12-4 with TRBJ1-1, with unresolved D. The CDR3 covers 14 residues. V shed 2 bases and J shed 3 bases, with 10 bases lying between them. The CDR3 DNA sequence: TGTGCCAGCAGTTTAATCGACACCTACACTGAAGCTTTCTTT. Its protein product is CASSLIDTYTEAFF.

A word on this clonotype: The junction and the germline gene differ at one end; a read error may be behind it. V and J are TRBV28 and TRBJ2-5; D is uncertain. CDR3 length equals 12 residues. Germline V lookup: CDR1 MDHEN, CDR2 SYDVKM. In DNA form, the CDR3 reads TGTGCCGGCAGACAAACACAAGAGACCCAGTACTTC. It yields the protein CAGRQTQETQYF.

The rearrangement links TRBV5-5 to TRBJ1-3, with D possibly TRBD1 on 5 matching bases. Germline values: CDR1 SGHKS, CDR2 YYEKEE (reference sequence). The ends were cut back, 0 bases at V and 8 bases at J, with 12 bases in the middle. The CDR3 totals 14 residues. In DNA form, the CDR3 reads TGTGCCAGCAGCTTGGCAGGGACCTGGGACACCATATATTTT. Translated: CASSLAGTWDTIYF.